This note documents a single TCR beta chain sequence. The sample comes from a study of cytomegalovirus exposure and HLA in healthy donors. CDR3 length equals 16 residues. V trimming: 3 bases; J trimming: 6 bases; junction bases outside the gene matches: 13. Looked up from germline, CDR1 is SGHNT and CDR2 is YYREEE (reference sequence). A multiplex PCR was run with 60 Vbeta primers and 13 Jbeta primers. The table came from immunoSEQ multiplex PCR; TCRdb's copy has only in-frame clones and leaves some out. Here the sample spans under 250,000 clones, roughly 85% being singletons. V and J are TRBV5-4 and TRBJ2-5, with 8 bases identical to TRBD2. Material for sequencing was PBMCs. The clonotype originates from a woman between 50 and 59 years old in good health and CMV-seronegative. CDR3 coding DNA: TGTGCCAGCAGCTCCAGTTGGGCGGGAGGAACGAAGACCCAGTACTTC. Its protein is CASSSSWAGGTKTQYF.